The 24 T cell receptor beta chains reported below all come from one sample, sequenced in a study of cytomegalovirus exposure and HLA in healthy donors. Vbeta (60) and Jbeta (13) primers were used in the PCR. Generated by immunoSEQ multiplex PCR, the TCRdb table keeps only in-frame clones and is missing some. The sample holds 150,000 to 200,000 clones, around 74% seen once. Sequencing was carried out using PBMCs. These receptors all come from a woman aged 30 to 39 in good health and CMV-seronegative.

The rearrangement links TRBV6-6 to TRBJ1-1; a weak D match, TRBD1 (5 bases). There are 13 residues in the CDR3. Germline V gene sequence: CDR1 MNHNY, CDR2 SVGAGI (reference sequence). With 6 bases removed from V and 2 bases from J, the gap between germline ends came to 10 bases. As DNA, the CDR3 is TGTGCCAGCAGCCGGGGGAGTAACACTGAAGCTTTCTTT. This encodes CASSRGSNTEAFF.

The rearrangement uses TRBV9 and TRBJ2-3, with TRBD2 as a possible D gene (5 bases). The CDR3 length is 16 residues. Germline CDR1 and CDR2: SGDLS and YYNGEE. Trimming left V 0 bases short and J 2 bases short, with 13 bases between. CDR3 region: CASSVGSSGYTDTQYF. DNA of the CDR3: TGTGCCAGCAGCGTAGGATCGAGCGGTTACACAGATACGCAGTATTTT.

The V call is TRBV5-4, the J call TRBJ1-1, with a possible D match to TRBD1 (6 bases). Trimming removed 2 bases from V and 3 bases from J, with 17 bases in between. This CDR3 spans 16 amino acids. Germline CDR1 reads SGHNT; CDR2 reads YYREEE (reference sequence). The CDR3 reads CASSFGQPLGDTEAFF. CDR3 nucleotides: TGTGCCAGCAGCTTTGGACAGCCCCTCGGGGACACTGAAGCTTTCTTT.

V and J are TRBV27 and TRBJ2-1; D may be TRBD1 (6 bases). Trimming cost V 5 bases and J 2 bases, with 13 bases left between them. The germline V gene encodes CDR1 MNHEY and CDR2 SMNVEV (reference sequence). This CDR3 has 15 residues. CDR3 in DNA: TGTGCCAGCAGTGCTACGACAGGAACCTACAATGAGCAGTTCTTC. This codes for CASSATTGTYNEQFF.

The J gene is TRBJ1-5, the V gene TRBV30, with a possible D match to TRBD1 (5 bases). The CDR3 has 15 amino acids. Germline V lookup: CDR1 GTSNPN, CDR2 SVGIG (reference sequence). V lost 0 bases and J lost 4, with 13 bases in between. CDR3 sequence (DNA): TGTGCCTGGAGTGTAAGGGGCATAGCAAATCAGCCCCAGCATTTT. This gives the protein CAWSVRGIANQPQHF.

This clone was counted between two and nine times. The rearrangement joins TRBV7-9 to TRBJ2-2; 7 bases map to TRBD1. Per the germline V gene, CDR1 is SEHNR and CDR2 is FQNEAQ (reference sequence). The junction had 4 bases not matched to a gene; V was cut back by 1 base and J by 5 bases. CDR3 length equals 15 residues. Written as DNA, the CDR3 is TGTGCCAGCAGCTTAGGGATGACAGGGACCGGGGAGCTGTTTTTT. Translating gives CASSLGMTGTGELFF.

The count of this clone is one. J is TRBJ1-2 and V is TRBV30, with D possibly matching TRBD1 (5 bases). Trimming took off 5 bases at V and 0 bases at J, with 22 bases between the two ends. From germline, CDR1 is GTSNPN and CDR2 SVGIG (reference sequence). The CDR3 is 17 amino acids. The CDR3 sequence is CAWVYTQRRGANYGYTF. The CDR3 bases are TGTGCCTGGGTCTACACTCAACGGAGGGGTGCTAACTATGGCTACACCTTC.

The rearrangement joins TRBV11-3 to TRBJ1-1, with D hard to call. The ends were cut back, 1 base at V and 1 base at J, with 10 bases in the middle. CDR3 length equals 15 residues. In germline, CDR1 is SGHNT, CDR2 YENEEA. The DNA for the CDR3 is TGTGCCAGCAGCTTAGGCGGTTCACAGAACACTGAAGCTTTCTTT. It yields the protein CASSLGGSQNTEAFF. Full variable domain (missing parts from reference TRBV11-3 and TRBJ1-1): EAGVVQSPRYKIIEKKQPVAFWCNPISGHNTLYWYLQNLGQGPELLIRYENEEAVDDSQLPKDRFSAERLKGVDSTLKIQPAELGDSAVYLCASSLGGSQNTEAFFGQGTRLTVV.

The genes are TRBV5-1 and TRBJ2-2, with D unresolved. CDR1 SGHRS and CDR2 YFSETQ come from the germline V gene. Trimming removed 3 bases from V and 0 bases from J, with 12 bases in between. The CDR3 spans 16 residues. CDR3 nucleotide sequence: TGCGCCAGCAGCTCTCTTAGCCCCGCGAACACCGGGGAGCTGTTTTTT. Translating gives CASSSLSPANTGELFF.

J is TRBJ1-2 and V is TRBV28; D unresolved. Germline assignment: CDR1 MDHEN and CDR2 SYDVKM. The CDR3 spans 12 residues. V lost 6 bases, J lost 8 bases, and 13 bases lay in between. The CDR3 nucleotides read TGTGCCAGCAGATTGACAACAAGCGGCTACACCTTC. Protein sequence: CASRLTTSGYTF.

In the case of this clone: Within the sample, other DNA sequences also encode this same CDR3. This chain uses TRBV5-1 with TRBJ1-2; 11 bases match TRBD1. CDR1 and CDR2 from the germline V gene are SGHRS and YFSETQ. The CDR3 spans 13 residues. Trimming cost V 0 bases and J 8 bases; bases outside gene matches: 0. CDR3 protein: CASSLGTGGGYTF. The CDR3 DNA reads TGCGCCAGCAGCTTGGGGACAGGGGGCGGCTACACCTTC.

The J gene is TRBJ2-7, the V gene TRBV4-1; weak D call: TRBD1 (5 bases). The length of the CDR3 is 14 residues. Germline values: CDR1 MGHRA, CDR2 YSYEKL. V lost 0 bases and J lost 4, with 10 bases in between. For the CDR3, the DNA is TGCGCCAGCAGCCAAGACTGGGGCACTTACGAGCAGTACTTC. The encoded protein is CASSQDWGTYEQYF.

The chain is built from TRBV28 and TRBJ2-7; TRBD1 matches 9 bases. Trimming cost V 10 bases and J 6 bases; bases outside gene matches: 7. Germline assignment: CDR1 MDHEN and CDR2 SYDVKM. The CDR3 runs 12 residues. In DNA, the CDR3 is TGTGCCATCCGGGACAGGGTTGGCGAGCAGTACTTC. It yields the protein CAIRDRVGEQYF. The variable domain in full, with the rest retrieved from reference TRBV28 and TRBJ2-7, is DVKVTQSSRYLVKRTGEKVFLECVQDMDHENMFWYRQDPGLGLRLIYFSYDVKMKEKGDIPEGYSVSREKKERFSLILESASTNQTSMYLCAIRDRVGEQYFGPGTRLTVT.

The rearrangement links TRBV29-1 to TRBJ2-3, with D perhaps TRBD1 (5 bases). CDR3 length equals 13 residues. Germline V CDR1 and CDR2: SQVTM, ANQGSEA. V was pared by 4 bases and J by 0 bases, with 8 bases between. Here the CDR3 reads CSVAGSSTDTQYF. CDR3 DNA sequence: TGCAGCGTTGCAGGGTCTAGCACAGATACGCAGTATTTT.

The CDR3 spells CASSFWQGNQPQHF. The CDR3, as DNA: TGTGCCAGTAGTTTTTGGCAGGGCAATCAGCCCCAGCATTTT. This sequence joins TRBV19 and TRBJ1-5; D is undetermined. Trimming left V 5 bases short and J 2 bases short, with 10 bases between. CDR3 size: 14 residues. CDR1 and CDR2 from the germline V gene are LNHDA and SQIVND (reference sequence).

This sequence joins TRBV7-9 and TRBJ1-2; 8 bases are shared with TRBD1. V gave up 5 bases and J gave up 8 bases; unmatched junction bases: 4. The CDR3 has 12 amino acids. Looked up from germline, CDR1 is SEHNR and CDR2 is FQNEAQ (reference sequence). In DNA, the CDR3 is TGTGCCAGCAGCCGGACAGGGAACGGCTACACCTTC. Translating it yields CASSRTGNGYTF.

The gene calls are TRBV2 and TRBJ2-7; 7 bases agree with TRBD1. The CDR3 has 13 residues. Losses at the gene ends were 6 bases for V and 7 bases for J; bases not matched to a gene: 9. In germline, CDR1 is SNHLY, CDR2 FYNNEI. CDR3 residues: CASRGTAPREQYF. The DNA of the CDR3 is TGTGCCAGCAGGGGGACAGCCCCCCGGGAGCAGTACTTC. Drawing the rest from reference TRBV2 and TRBJ2-7, the complete variable domain is EPEVTQTPSHQVTQMGQEVILRCVPISNHLYFYWYRQILGQKVEFLVSFYNNEISEKSEIFDDQFSVERPDGSNFTLKIRSTKLEDSAMYFCASRGTAPREQYFGPGTRLTVT.

A word on this clone: Distinct nucleotide sequences in the sample also encode this CDR3. This chain links TRBV7-3 with TRBJ2-1; 13 bases are a match to TRBD2. Germline CDR1 SGHTA, CDR2 FQGTGA. V dropped 2 bases and J dropped 8; count of bases not matched to a gene: 3. The CDR3 is made up of 15 amino acids. CDR3 sequence reads: CASSLGLAGVHEQFF. As DNA, the CDR3 is TGTGCCAGCAGCTTAGGACTAGCGGGGGTTCATGAGCAGTTCTTC. The full variable domain, its missing parts supplied by reference TRBV7-3 and TRBJ2-1, is GAGVSQTPSNKVTEKGKYVELRCDPISGHTALYWYRQSLGQGPEFLIYFQGTGAADDSGLPNDRFFAVRPEGSVSTLKIQRTERGDSAVYLCASSLGLAGVHEQFFGPGTRLTVL.

In nucleotides, the CDR3 is TGTGCCTGGACAAGGACAGGGATAGCTCAGCCCCAGCATTTT. Translating gives CAWTRTGIAQPQHF. The chain is built from TRBV30 and TRBJ1-5, with TRBD1 matching over 8 bases. The CDR3 has 14 residues. V lost 4 bases and J lost 6; bases outside the gene matches: 8. From germline, CDR1 is GTSNPN and CDR2 SVGIG (reference sequence).

This clone turned up a few times. V gene TRBV30 combines with J gene TRBJ1-4; no reliable D call. The V gene lost 2 bases and the J gene lost 6 bases, with 13 bases spanning the gap. This CDR3 comprises 14 residues. CDR1 GTSNPN and CDR2 SVGIG come from the germline V gene (reference sequence). CDR3 loop: CAWSFTRRDEKLFF. In DNA, the CDR3 is TGTGCCTGGAGTTTTACGAGGAGGGATGAAAAACTGTTTTTT.

This clone was observed a few times. The rearrangement uses TRBV4-2 and TRBJ1-4; no firm D call. The germline V gene has CDR1 LGHNA and CDR2 YNFKEQ. V was trimmed by 3 bases and J by 3 bases, leaving 8 bases between them. The CDR3 has 14 residues. CDR3: CASSQTGANEKLFF. The CDR3, as DNA: TGTGCCAGCAGCCAGACTGGAGCTAATGAAAAACTGTTTTTT.

V gene TRBV11-2 combines with J gene TRBJ2-1, with D perhaps TRBD2 (7 bases). V lost 3 bases, J lost 7 bases, and 16 bases lay in between. Germline values: CDR1 SGHAT, CDR2 FQNNGV. CDR3 length: 15 residues. The CDR3 loop reads CASSFSGGGPNEQFF. The CDR3 bases are TGTGCCAGCAGCTTTTCTGGGGGGGGCCCGAATGAGCAGTTCTTC.

This chain joins TRBV2 and TRBJ1-1; D may be TRBD1 (5 bases). CDR3 length equals 14 residues. Germline CDR1 SNHLY, CDR2 FYNNEI. Trimming cost V 4 bases and J 8 bases, with 17 bases left between them. In nucleotides, the CDR3 is TGTGCCAGCAGTGGGGGGGGGTCGGGCTGGGAAGCTTTCTTT. Translating gives CASSGGGSGWEAFF.

The chain carries TRBV6-5 and TRBJ1-2; tentatively, D is TRBD1 (6 bases). The CDR3 covers 11 residues. Trimming removed 11 bases at V and 3 bases at J, with 10 bases between. Germline V lookup: CDR1 MNHEY, CDR2 SVGAGI. CDR3: CAVQGYYGYTF. The DNA of the CDR3 is TGTGCCGTACAGGGTTACTATGGCTACACCTTC.